This passage covers 3 T cell receptor beta chains from one sample sequenced in a study of blood T cells in healthy people across ages. A second PCR, run for about 7 to 12 cycles, used a sample-barcoded 5' primer plus a J-beta primer mix. TCRdb fed the 5' RACE reads into MiXCR, producing one record per CDR3 protein. The table includes roughly 800,000 distinct CDR3 sequences, roughly 60% detected once. The sample was blood. All receptors derive from a young man in good health.

This clonotype turned up a few times. The V call is TRBV4-3, the J call TRBJ2-5; TRBD2 might be the D (6 bases). The CDR3 consists of 15 residues. With 1 base removed from V and 4 bases from J, the gap between germline ends came to 13 bases. Germline CDR1 is LGHNA and CDR2 is YSLEER. CDR3 protein: CASSQGTSFGETQYF. The CDR3 DNA is TGCGCCAGCAGCCAAGGTACTAGCTTCGGAGAGACCCAGTACTTC.

This clonotype appeared a few times. The genes are TRBV10-3 and TRBJ1-1, with D unresolved. The length of the CDR3 is 13 residues. The V end lost 10 bases, the J end lost 0 bases, and 12 bases lay between the germline ends. Per the germline V gene, CDR1 is ENHRY and CDR2 is SYGVKD. The CDR3 here is CATYNSMNTEAFF. The DNA for the CDR3 is TGTGCCACTTACAACAGCATGAACACTGAAGCTTTCTTT.

This chain links TRBV20-1 with TRBJ2-7; D might be TRBD2 (6 bases). V lost 3 bases and J 3 bases, leaving 15 bases between the germline ends. Germline V lookup: CDR1 DFQATT, CDR2 SNEGSKA (reference sequence). The CDR3 is 14 residues long. CDR3: CSARMPGSSYEQYF. CDR3 in DNA: TGCAGTGCTAGGATGCCCGGGAGCAGCTACGAGCAGTACTTC.